These T cell receptor beta chains were read from a single sample in a study of T cells in Graves' hyperthyroidism and ophthalmopathy. TCRdb redid the calling of the multiplex PCR reads with MiXCR, one entry per CDR3 protein. The sample holds around 660,000 distinct CDR3 sequences, about 45% seen once. Material: peripheral blood or thyroid tissue (not recorded which). All receptors come from an adult man with Graves' disease, either hyperthyroidism or ophthalmopathy (not recorded which). CDR3s include the opening cysteine and the closing phenylalanine or tryptophan. Fields, in order: J gene, clone size, V gene, D gene, CDR3 protein, CDR3 DNA. D genes are given only for firm matches. Clone size is stated in some rows and not others, as once, few, many or a class when expanded.

TRBJ1-1 | many | TRBV29-1 | NA | CSVVEAGNTEAFF | TGCAGCGTTGTTGAGGCCGGGAACACTGAAGCTTTCTTT
TRBJ2-7 | many | TRBV29-1 | TRBD2 | CSVEMASGSSYEQYF | TGCAGCGTTGAAATGGCTAGCGGGAGCTCCTACGAGCAGTACTTC
TRBJ1-3 | many | TRBV5-1 | NA | CASSSGNSGNTIYF | TGCGCCAGCAGTTCCGGGAACTCTGGAAACACCATATATTTT
TRBJ1-1 | many | TRBV29-1 | NA | CSVGIKTASNTEAFF | TGCAGCGTGGGGATCAAGACAGCGTCAAACACTGAAGCTTTCTTT
TRBJ1-5 | few | TRBV20-1 | NA | CSARDSRNSNQPQHF | TGCAGTGCTAGAGATTCCAGAAATAGCAATCAGCCCCAGCATTTT
TRBJ1-1 | NA | TRBV20-1 | TRBD1 | CSARDGTGDTEAFF | TGCAGTGCTAGAGACGGGACAGGGGACACTGAAGCTTTCTTT
TRBJ2-7 | NA | TRBV9 | NA | CASSVEGSGDEQYF | TGTGCCAGCAGCGTTGAAGGTTCGGGGGACGAGCAGTACTTC
TRBJ1-1 | NA | TRBV5-1 | TRBD1 | CASSPGQGAENTEAFF | TGCGCCAGCAGCCCCGGACAGGGGGCGGAGAACACTGAAGCTTTCTTT
TRBJ2-5 | NA | TRBV10-3 | NA | CASSLEDRTAHRGETQYF | TGTGCCAGCAGTCTAGAAGACAGGACAGCTCATAGGGGGGAGACCCAGTACTTC
TRBJ1-4 | NA | TRBV2 | NA | CASSRDSSNEKLFF | TGTGCCAGCTCGCGTGACAGTTCTAATGAAAAACTGTTTTTT
TRBJ2-7 | once | TRBV2 | NA | CASSRWGDFSYEQYF | TGTGCCAGCAGCCGGTGGGGGGACTTTTCCTACGAGCAGTACTTC
TRBJ2-7 | NA | TRBV2 | NA | CASKAQGSYEQYF | TGTGCCAGCAAAGCTCAGGGCTCCTACGAGCAGTACTTC
TRBJ2-7 | many | TRBV24-1 | TRBD1 | CATSAGTGLGEQYF | TGTGCCACCAGTGCCGGGACAGGGTTAGGCGAGCAGTACTTC
TRBJ1-2 | many | TRBV5-1 | TRBD1 | CASSPTGAGYTF | TGCGCCAGCAGCCCGACAGGGGCAGGCTACACCTTC
TRBJ1-6 | NA | TRBV14 | NA | CASSQVGGAYSPLHF | TGTGCCAGCAGCCAAGTAGGGGGAGCTTATTCACCCCTCCACTTT
TRBJ1-6 | NA | TRBV10-3 | TRBD1 | CAISELGDRGGDSPLHF | TGTGCCATCAGTGAGTTGGGGGACAGGGGAGGAGATTCACCCCTCCACTTT
TRBJ2-7 | few | TRBV6-6 | NA | CASSGTGRYEQYF | TGTGCCAGCTCCGGGACTGGCCGCTACGAGCAGTACTTC
TRBJ1-2 | few | TRBV29-1 | NA | CSVEIPGTYGYTF | TGCAGCGTTGAAATCCCGGGAACCTATGGCTACACCTTC
TRBJ2-5 | NA | TRBV19 | NA | CASSIGWKGRGETQYF | TGTGCCAGTAGTATCGGTTGGAAGGGGCGGGGAGAGACCCAGTACTTC
TRBJ2-5 | many | TRBV7-2 | NA | CASSTTGTRRQETQYF | TGTGCCAGCAGCACAACCGGGACCAGAAGGCAAGAGACCCAGTACTTC
TRBJ2-5 | few | TRBV20-1 | TRBD2 | CSASLLAARKETQYF | TGCAGTGCTAGTCTTCTAGCGGCCCGAAAAGAGACCCAGTACTTC
TRBJ2-6 | once | TRBV2 | NA | CASSLWGYEANVLTF | TGTGCCAGCAGTTTATGGGGGTACGAGGCCAACGTCCTGACTTTC
TRBJ1-2 | few | TRBV29-1 | TRBD1 | CRHRGGYTF | TGCAGGCACAGGGGTGGCTACACCTTC
TRBJ1-1 | NA | TRBV7-9 | NA | CASSWRVHTEAFF | TGTGCCAGCAGCTGGAGGGTTCACACTGAAGCTTTCTTT
TRBJ1-2 | few | TRBV9 | NA | CASRPAEGRFYGYTF | TGTGCCAGCAGACCAGCGGAGGGGCGCTTCTATGGCTACACCTTC
TRBJ1-4 | NA | TRBV29-1 | TRBD1 | CSVGPGGTNEKLFF | TGCAGCGTTGGCCCAGGGGGTACAAATGAAAAACTGTTTTTT
TRBJ2-7 | NA | TRBV2 | NA | CASSSGQYEQYF | TGTGCCAGCAGTTCAGGACAGTACGAGCAGTACTTC
TRBJ1-5 | once | TRBV24-1 | TRBD1 | CATSIGDRGNQPQHF | TGTGCCACCAGTATCGGGGACAGGGGCAATCAGCCCCAGCATTTT
TRBJ2-7 | NA | TRBV11-1 | NA | CASSLSGVDEQYF | TGTGCCAGCAGCTTATCCGGGGTGGACGAGCAGTACTTC
TRBJ1-3 | NA | TRBV13 | NA | CASSHNGGTDTIYF | TGTGCCAGCAGCCATAATGGGGGTACGGACACCATATATTTT
TRBJ2-5 | NA | TRBV7-6 | NA | CASSLGPQETQHF | TGTGCCAGCAGCTTGGGGCCACAAGAGACCCAGCACTTC
TRBJ2-7 | NA | TRBV7-4 | NA | CASSLAGFGLYEQYF | TGTGCCAGCAGTTTAGCAGGGTTTGGCCTCTACGAGCAGTACTTC
TRBJ1-5 | few | TRBV2 | TRBD1 | CASSLEDRDSNQPQHF | TGTGCCAGCAGTTTGGAGGACAGGGATAGCAATCAGCCCCAGCATTTT
TRBJ1-6 | few | TRBV5-1 | NA | CASSGDGFVNSPLHF | TGCGCCAGCAGCGGGGACGGATTCGTCAATTCACCCCTCCACTTT
TRBJ1-1 | once | TRBV6-5 | NA | CASRLRLGSLGRAEAFF | TGTGCCAGCAGACTCAGATTAGGCTCCCTGGGAAGGGCTGAAGCTTTCTTT
TRBJ1-2 | NA | TRBV6-1 | NA | CASTRDSGGYTF | TGTGCCAGCACCAGGGACTCCGGAGGCTACACCTTC
TRBJ2-5 | few | TRBV20-1 | NA | CSARRDASKETQYF | TGCAGTGCTAGAAGGGACGCTTCCAAAGAGACCCAGTACTTC
TRBJ1-5 | many | TRBV2 | TRBD1 | CASSEIGQGGQPQHF | TGTGCCAGCAGTGAAATCGGACAGGGCGGTCAGCCCCAGCATTTT
TRBJ1-5 | NA | TRBV5-1 | NA | CASSFSKLQVF | TGTGCCAGCAGCTTCTCGAAGCTCCAGGTTTTT
TRBJ2-7 | few | TRBV5-1 | NA | CASRHAPGLAYEQYF | TGCGCCAGCAGGCACGCCCCGGGACTTGCCTACGAGCAGTACTTC
TRBJ2-7 | once | TRBV7-3 | NA | CASSLQGTVSYEQYF | TGTGCCAGCAGTTTACAGGGGACTGTCTCCTACGAGCAGTACTTC
TRBJ1-4 | NA | TRBV2 | NA | CASRGTDPNEKLFF | TGTGCCAGCAGAGGGACGGATCCTAATGAAAAACTGTTTTTT
TRBJ2-7 | NA | TRBV7-6 | NA | CASGYRDTYEQYF | TGTGCCAGCGGCTACAGGGATACCTACGAGCAGTACTTC
TRBJ1-3 | NA | TRBV7-3 | NA | CASSLPTGGNTIYF | TGTGCCAGCAGCTTACCGACAGGTGGAAACACCATATATTTT
TRBJ2-7 | once | TRBV2 | NA | CASREGQLYEQYF | TGTGCCAGCAGGGAGGGACAGCTCTACGAGCAGTACTTC
TRBJ1-6 | NA | TRBV11-1 | NA | CASSSHDLQGFYNSPLHF | TGTGCCAGCAGCTCGCACGACCTACAGGGCTTCTATAATTCACCCCTCCACTTT
TRBJ1-1 | NA | TRBV7-9 | NA | CASRHPGQNTEAFF | TGTGCCAGCAGACACCCGGGACAGAACACTGAAGCTTTCTTT
TRBJ1-6 | many | TRBV7-2 | NA | CASSSQGLEGSPLHF | TGTGCCAGCAGCTCCCAGGGGTTAGAGGGTTCACCCCTCCACTTT
TRBJ2-2 | NA | TRBV5-1 | NA | CASKNINTGELFF | TGCGCCAGCAAAAACATAAACACCGGGGAGCTGTTTTTT
TRBJ2-2 | few | TRBV2 | TRBD2 | CASSLESGRSGGELFF | TGTGCCAGCAGTCTGGAAAGCGGGAGATCCGGCGGGGAGCTGTTTTTT
TRBJ2-1 | once | TRBV29-1 | TRBD2 | CSVGGTSGSHEQFF | TGCAGCGTTGGGGGGACTAGCGGGTCCCATGAGCAGTTCTTC